This T cell receptor beta chain is from a study of response to subunit inactivated influenza vaccine. One entry per CDR3 protein results from TCRdb running MiXCR on the RT-PCR reads. The data contain over 800,000 distinct CDR3 sequences, roughly 20% of them seen just once; the ten biggest clones take up approximately 10%. On this clonotype: A read error may explain this, as a much larger clone is one base away.

The CDR3 has 15 residues. This clonotype was sampled from a man aged 50-59 years who received an inactivated influenza vaccine. This sequence joins TRBV12-3 or TRBV12-4 and TRBJ2-1, with 10 nucleotides matching TRBD2. Specimen: PBMCs from blood, collected roughly 5 days after vaccination. In nucleotides, the CDR3 is TGTGCCAGCAGTCCCACTAGCGGGAACTACAATGAGCACTTCTTC. Translation gives CASSPTSGNYNEHFF.